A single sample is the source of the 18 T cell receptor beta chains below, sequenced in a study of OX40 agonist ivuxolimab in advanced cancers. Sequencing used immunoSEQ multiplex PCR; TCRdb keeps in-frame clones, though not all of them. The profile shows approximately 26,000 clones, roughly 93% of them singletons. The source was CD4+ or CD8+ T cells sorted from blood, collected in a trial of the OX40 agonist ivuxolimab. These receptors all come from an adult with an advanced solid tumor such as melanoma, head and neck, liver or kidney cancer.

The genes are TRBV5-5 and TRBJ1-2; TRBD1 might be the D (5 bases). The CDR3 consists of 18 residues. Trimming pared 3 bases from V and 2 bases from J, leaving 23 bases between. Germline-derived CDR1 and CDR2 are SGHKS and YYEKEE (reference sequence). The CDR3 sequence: CASSSTRGSRGGNYGYTF. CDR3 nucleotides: TGTGCCAGCAGCTCTACCCGAGGTTCGAGGGGAGGCAACTATGGCTACACCTTC.

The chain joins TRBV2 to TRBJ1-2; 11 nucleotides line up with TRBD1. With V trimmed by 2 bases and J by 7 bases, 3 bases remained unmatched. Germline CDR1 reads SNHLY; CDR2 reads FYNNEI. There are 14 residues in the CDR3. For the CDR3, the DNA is TGTGCCAGCAGTGAAAGGACAGGGGGCCTTGGCTACACCTTC. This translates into CASSERTGGLGYTF. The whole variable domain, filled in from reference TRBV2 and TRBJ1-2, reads EPEVTQTPSHQVTQMGQEVILRCVPISNHLYFYWYRQILGQKVEFLVSFYNNEISEKSEIFDDQFSVERPDGSNFTLKIRSTKLEDSAMYFCASSERTGGLGYTFGSGTRLTVV.

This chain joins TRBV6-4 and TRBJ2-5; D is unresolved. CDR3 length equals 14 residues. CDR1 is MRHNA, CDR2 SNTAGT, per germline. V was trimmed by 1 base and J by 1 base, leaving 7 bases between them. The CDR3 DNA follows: TGTGCCAGCAGTGACTTTCCAGGCCAAGAGACCCAGTACTTC. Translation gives CASSDFPGQETQYF.

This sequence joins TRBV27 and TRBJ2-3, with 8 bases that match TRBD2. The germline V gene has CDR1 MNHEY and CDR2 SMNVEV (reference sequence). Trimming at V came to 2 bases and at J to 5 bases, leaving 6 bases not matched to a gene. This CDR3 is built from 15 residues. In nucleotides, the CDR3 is TGTGCCAGCAGTTTAATTCTAGCGGGCGGAGATACGCAGTATTTT. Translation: CASSLILAGGDTQYF.

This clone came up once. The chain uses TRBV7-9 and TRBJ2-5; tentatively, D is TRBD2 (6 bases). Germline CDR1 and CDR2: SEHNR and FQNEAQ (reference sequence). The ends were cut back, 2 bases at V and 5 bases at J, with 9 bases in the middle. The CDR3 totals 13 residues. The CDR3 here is CASSLTSRETQYF. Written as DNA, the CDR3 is TGTGCCAGCAGCTTAACTAGCCGGGAGACCCAGTACTTC.

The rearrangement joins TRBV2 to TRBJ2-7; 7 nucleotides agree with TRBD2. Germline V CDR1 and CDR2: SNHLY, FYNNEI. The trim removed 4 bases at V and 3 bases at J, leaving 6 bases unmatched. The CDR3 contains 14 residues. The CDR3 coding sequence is TGTGCCAGCAGTGGGCTAGCGGAGTACTACGAGCAGTACTTC. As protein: CASSGLAEYYEQYF.

The CDR3 here is CASSPGTGDGNTIYF. As DNA, the CDR3 is TGCGCCAGCAGCCCTGGGACAGGGGATGGAAACACCATATATTTT. The genes are TRBV4-3 and TRBJ1-3; 10 bases map to TRBD1. V dropped 4 bases and J dropped 3; count of bases not matched to a gene: 3. The CDR3 has 15 residues. CDR1 is LGHNA, CDR2 YSLEER, per germline.

CDR3 residues: CASRSDREDEQFF. The CDR3 DNA reads TGTGCCAGCAGGAGCGACAGGGAGGATGAGCAGTTCTTC. The rearrangement links TRBV6-5 to TRBJ2-1; D might be TRBD1 (7 bases). The CDR3 has 13 residues. Germline lookup yields CDR1 MNHEY and CDR2 SVGAGI. V lost 6 bases to trimming and J lost 8 bases, with 14 bases between them.

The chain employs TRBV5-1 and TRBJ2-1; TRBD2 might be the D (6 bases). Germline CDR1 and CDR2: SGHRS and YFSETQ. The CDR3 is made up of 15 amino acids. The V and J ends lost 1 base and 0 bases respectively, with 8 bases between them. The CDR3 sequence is CASSLNGGSYNEQFF. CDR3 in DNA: TGCGCCAGCAGCTTGAACGGGGGCTCCTACAATGAGCAGTTCTTC.

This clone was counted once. This CDR3 is CASKSSGSSGANVLTF. CDR3 in DNA: TGTGCCAGCAAATCCAGCGGGAGCTCTGGGGCCAACGTCCTGACTTTC. The genes are TRBV2 and TRBJ2-6, with TRBD2 matching 8 bases. Trimming removed 7 bases from V and 0 bases from J; junction bases left unmatched: 5. Per the germline V gene, CDR1 is SNHLY and CDR2 is FYNNEI. The CDR3 is 16 residues long.

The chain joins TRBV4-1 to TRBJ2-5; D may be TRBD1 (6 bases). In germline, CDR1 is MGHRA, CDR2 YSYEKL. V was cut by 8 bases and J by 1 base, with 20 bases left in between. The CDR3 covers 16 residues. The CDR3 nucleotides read TGCGCCAGCGGGACCCAGGGGCGCGTTGGCCAAGAGACCCAGTACTTC. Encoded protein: CASGTQGRVGQETQYF.

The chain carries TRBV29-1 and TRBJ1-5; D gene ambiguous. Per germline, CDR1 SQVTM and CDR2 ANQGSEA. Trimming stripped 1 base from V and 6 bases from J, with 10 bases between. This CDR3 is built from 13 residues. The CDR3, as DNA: TGCAGCGTTGAAGGAACGGAAGGTCAGCCCCAGCATTTT. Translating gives CSVEGTEGQPQHF.

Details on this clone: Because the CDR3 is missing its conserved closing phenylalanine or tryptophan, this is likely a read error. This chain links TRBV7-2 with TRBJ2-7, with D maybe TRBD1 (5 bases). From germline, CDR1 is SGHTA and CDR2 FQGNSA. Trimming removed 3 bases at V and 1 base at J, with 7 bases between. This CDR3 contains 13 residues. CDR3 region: CASSFQGSYEQYL. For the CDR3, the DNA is TGTGCCAGCAGCTTTCAGGGTTCCTACGAGCAGTACCTC.

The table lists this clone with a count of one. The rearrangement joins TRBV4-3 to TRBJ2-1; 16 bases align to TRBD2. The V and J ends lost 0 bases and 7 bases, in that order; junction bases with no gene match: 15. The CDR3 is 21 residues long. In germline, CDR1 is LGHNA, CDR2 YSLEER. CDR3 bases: TGCGCCAGCAGCCAAGAGCGGACCGGGACTAGCGGGGGGGCGATCTTGAATGAGCAGTTCTTC. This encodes CASSQERTGTSGGAILNEQFF.

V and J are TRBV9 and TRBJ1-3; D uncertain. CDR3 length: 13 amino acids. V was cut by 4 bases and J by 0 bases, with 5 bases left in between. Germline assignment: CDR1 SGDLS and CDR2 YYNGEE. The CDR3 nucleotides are TGTGCCAGCAGCAGGGTCTCTGGAAACACCATATATTTT. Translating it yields CASSRVSGNTIYF.

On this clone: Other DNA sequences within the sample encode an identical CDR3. This CDR3 reads CASSLRGREAFF. The CDR3, as DNA: TGTGCCAGCAGTCTAAGGGGGAGAGAAGCTTTCTTT. The genes are TRBV6-5 and TRBJ1-1, with a possible D match to TRBD1 (6 bases). V was shortened by 5 bases and J by 8 bases, with 12 bases between the two germline ends. The CDR3 runs to 12 residues. Germline values: CDR1 MNHEY, CDR2 SVGAGI.

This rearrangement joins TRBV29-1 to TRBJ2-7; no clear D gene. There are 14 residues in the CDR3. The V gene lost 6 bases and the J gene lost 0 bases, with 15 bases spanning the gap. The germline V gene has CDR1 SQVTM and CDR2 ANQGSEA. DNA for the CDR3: TGCAGCGTCTCCGGGCCGCAGCACTCCTACGAGCAGTACTTC. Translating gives CSVSGPQHSYEQYF.

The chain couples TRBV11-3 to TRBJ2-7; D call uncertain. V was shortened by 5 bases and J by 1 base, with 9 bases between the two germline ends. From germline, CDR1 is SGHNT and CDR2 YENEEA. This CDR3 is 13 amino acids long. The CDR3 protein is CASSQDVSYEQYF. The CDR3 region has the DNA TGTGCCAGCAGCCAAGACGTTTCCTACGAGCAGTACTTC.